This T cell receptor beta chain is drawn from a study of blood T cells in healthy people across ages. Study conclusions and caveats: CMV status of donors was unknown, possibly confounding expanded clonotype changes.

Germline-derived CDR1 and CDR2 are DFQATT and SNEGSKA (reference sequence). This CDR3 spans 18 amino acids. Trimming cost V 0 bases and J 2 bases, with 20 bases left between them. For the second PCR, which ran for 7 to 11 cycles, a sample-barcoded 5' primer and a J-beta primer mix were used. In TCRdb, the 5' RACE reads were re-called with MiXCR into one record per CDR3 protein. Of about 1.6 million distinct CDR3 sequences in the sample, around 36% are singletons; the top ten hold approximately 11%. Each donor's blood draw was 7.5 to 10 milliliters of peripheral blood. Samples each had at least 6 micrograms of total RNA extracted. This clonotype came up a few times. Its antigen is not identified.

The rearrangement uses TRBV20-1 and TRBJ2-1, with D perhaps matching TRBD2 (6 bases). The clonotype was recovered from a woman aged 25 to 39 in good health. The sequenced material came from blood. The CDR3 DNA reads TGCAGTGCTAGAGATCTCTTCCCTAGCGAACATACCTACAATGAGCAGTTCTTC. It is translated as CSARDLFPSEHTYNEQFF.